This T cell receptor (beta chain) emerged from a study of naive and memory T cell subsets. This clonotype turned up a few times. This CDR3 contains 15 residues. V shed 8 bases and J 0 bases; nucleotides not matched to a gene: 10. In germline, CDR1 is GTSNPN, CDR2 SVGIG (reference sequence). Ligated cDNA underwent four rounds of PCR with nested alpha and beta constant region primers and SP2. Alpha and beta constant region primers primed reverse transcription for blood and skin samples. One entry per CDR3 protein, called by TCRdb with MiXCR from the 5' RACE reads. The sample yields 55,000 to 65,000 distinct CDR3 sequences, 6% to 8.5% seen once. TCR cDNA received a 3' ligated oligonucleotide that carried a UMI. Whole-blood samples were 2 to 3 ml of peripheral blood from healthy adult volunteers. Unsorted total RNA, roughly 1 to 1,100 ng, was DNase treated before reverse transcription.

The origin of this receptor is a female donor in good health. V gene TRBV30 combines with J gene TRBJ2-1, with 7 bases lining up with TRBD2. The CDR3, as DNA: TGTGCCAGAGCCAGAGGGGACTACTCCTACAATGAGCAGTTCTTC. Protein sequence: CARARGDYSYNEQFF.